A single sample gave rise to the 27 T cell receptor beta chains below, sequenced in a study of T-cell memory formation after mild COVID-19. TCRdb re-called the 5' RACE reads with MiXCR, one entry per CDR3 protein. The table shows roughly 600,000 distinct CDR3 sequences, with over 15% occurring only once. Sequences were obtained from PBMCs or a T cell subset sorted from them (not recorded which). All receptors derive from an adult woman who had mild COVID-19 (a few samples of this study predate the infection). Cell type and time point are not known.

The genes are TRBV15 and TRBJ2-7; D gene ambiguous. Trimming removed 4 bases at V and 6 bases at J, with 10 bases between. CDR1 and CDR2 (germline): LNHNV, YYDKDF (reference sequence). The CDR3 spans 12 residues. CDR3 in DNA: TGTGCCACCAGCAAGATACCCCCCGAGCAGTACTTC. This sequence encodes CATSKIPPEQYF.

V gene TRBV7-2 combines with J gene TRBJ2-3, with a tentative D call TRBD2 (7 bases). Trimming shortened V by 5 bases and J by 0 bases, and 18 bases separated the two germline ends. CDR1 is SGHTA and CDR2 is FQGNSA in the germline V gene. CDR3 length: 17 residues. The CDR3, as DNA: TGTGCCAGCAGCAGGGGGGGACCACTCACTAGCACAGATACGCAGTATTTT. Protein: CASSRGGPLTSTDTQYF.

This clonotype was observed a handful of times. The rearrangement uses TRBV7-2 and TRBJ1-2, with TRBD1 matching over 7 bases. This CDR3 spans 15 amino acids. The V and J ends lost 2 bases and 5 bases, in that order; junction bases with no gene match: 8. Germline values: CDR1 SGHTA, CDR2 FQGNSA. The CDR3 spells CASSLTGQLSYGYTF. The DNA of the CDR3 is TGTGCCAGCAGCTTAACGGGACAGCTTTCTTATGGCTACACCTTC.

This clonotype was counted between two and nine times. The DNA of the CDR3 is TGTGCCAGCACCCTGGGGCGGGAGCTGTTTTTT. Residues: CASTLGRELFF. This rearrangement joins TRBV7-2 to TRBJ2-2, with TRBD1 as a possible D gene (5 bases). The germline CDR1 and CDR2 sequences are SGHTA and FQGNSA. The ends were cut back, 7 bases at V and 9 bases at J, with 9 bases in the middle. The CDR3 runs to 11 residues.

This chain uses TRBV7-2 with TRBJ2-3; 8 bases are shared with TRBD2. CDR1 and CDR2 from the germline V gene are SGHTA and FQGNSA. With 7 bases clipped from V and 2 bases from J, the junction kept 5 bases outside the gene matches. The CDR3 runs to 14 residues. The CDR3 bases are TGTGCCAGCACCCAGACTAGCGCCACAGATACGCAGTATTTT. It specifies CASTQTSATDTQYF.

CDR3 region: CASSLKQVDYEQYF. In DNA, the CDR3 is TGCGCCAGCAGCTTGAAGCAGGTGGACTACGAGCAGTACTTC. The chain combines TRBV5-1 with TRBJ2-7, with no clear D. Looked up from germline, CDR1 is SGHRS and CDR2 is YFSETQ. The CDR3 is 14 amino acids. V was cut by 1 base and J by 3 bases, with 11 bases left in between.

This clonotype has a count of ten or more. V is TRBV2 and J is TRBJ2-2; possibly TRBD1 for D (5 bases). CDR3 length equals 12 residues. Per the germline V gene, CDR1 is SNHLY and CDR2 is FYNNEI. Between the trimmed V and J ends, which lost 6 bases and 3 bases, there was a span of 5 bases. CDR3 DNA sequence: TGTGCCAGCAGAGGGGACACCGGGGAGCTGTTTTTT. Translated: CASRGDTGELFF.

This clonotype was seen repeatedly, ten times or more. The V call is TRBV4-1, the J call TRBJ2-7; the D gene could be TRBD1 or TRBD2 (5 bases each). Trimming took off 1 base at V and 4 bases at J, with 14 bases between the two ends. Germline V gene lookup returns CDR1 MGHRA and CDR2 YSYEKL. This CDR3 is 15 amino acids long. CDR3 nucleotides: TGCGCCAGCAGCCAAGGGGGACCGGGCCCTTACGAGCAGTACTTC. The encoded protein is CASSQGGPGPYEQYF.

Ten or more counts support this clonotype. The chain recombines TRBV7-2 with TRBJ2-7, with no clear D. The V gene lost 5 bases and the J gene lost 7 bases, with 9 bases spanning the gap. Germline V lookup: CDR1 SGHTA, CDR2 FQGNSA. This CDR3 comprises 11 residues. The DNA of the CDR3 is TGTGCCAGCAGCCCCGCCCGGGAGCAGTACTTC. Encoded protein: CASSPAREQYF. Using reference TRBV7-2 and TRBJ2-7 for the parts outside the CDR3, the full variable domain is GAGVSQSPSNKVTEKGKDVELRCDPISGHTALYWYRQSLGQGLEFLIYFQGNSAPDKSGLPSDRFSAERTGGSVSTLTIQRTQQEDSAVYLCASSPAREQYFGPGTRLTVT.

The CDR3 reads CASSPTDVTGELFF. Here the CDR3 DNA reads TGTGCCAGCTCACCCACGGACGTCACCGGGGAGCTGTTTTTT. This chain links TRBV18 with TRBJ2-2; D gene ambiguous. Trimming removed 3 bases from V and 4 bases from J, with 9 bases in between. This CDR3 contains 14 residues. CDR1 is KGHSH, CDR2 LQKENI, per germline.

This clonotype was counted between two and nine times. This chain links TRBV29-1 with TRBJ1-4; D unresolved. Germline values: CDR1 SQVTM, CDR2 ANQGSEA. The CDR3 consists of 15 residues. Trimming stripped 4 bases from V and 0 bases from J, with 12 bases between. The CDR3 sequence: CSVAGGPATNEKLFF. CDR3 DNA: TGCAGCGTTGCCGGCGGCCCTGCAACTAATGAAAAACTGTTTTTT.

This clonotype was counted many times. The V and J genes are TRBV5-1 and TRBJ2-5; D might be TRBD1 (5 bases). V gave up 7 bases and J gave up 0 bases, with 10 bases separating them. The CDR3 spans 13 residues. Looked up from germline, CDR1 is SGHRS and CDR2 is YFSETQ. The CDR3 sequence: CASVADNQETQYF. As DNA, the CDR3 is TGCGCCAGCGTCGCGGACAACCAAGAGACCCAGTACTTC. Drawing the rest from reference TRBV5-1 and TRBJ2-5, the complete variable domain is KAGVTQTPRYLIKTRGQQVTLSCSPISGHRSVSWYQQTPGQGLQFLFEYFSETQRNKGNFPGRFSGRQFSNSRSEMNVSTLELGDSALYLCASVADNQETQYFGPGTRLLVL.

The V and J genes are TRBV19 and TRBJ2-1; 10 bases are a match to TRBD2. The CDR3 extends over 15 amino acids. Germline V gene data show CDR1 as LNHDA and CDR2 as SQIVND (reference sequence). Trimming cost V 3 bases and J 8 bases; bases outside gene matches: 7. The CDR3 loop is CASSIGLADKYEQFF. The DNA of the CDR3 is TGTGCCAGTAGTATTGGACTAGCGGACAAATATGAGCAGTTCTTC.

In DNA, the CDR3 is TGCAGTGCTAGCAACATACTTAGCGGGGGGGCTACAGATACGCAGTATTTT. It specifies CSASNILSGGATDTQYF. This rearrangement joins TRBV20-1 to TRBJ2-3, with TRBD2 matching 11 bases. J was trimmed by 3 bases and V by 3 bases; bases with no gene match: 11. Germline V gives CDR1 DFQATT, CDR2 SNEGSKA (reference sequence). This CDR3 region has 17 residues.

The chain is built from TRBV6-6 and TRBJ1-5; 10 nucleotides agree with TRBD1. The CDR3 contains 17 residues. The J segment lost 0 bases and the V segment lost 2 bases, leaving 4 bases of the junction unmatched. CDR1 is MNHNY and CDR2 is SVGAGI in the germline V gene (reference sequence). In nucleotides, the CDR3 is TGTGCCAGCAGTTACGGGACAGGGGCCTATAGCAATCAGCCCCAGCATTTT. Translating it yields CASSYGTGAYSNQPQHF.

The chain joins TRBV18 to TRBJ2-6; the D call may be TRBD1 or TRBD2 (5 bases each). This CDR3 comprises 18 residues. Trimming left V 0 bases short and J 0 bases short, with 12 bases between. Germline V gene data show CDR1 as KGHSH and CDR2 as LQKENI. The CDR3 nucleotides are TGTGCCAGCTCACCACCCCGTTTTGGGGGCTCTGGGGCCAACGTCCTGACTTTC. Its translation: CASSPPRFGGSGANVLTF.

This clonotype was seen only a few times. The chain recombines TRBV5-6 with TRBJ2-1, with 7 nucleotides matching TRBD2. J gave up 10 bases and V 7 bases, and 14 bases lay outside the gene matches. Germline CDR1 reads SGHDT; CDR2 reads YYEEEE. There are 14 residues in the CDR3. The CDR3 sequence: CASFPAGVDSEQFF. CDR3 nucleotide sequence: TGTGCCAGCTTTCCGGCGGGGGTCGATTCCGAGCAGTTCTTC. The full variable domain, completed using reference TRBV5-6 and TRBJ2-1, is DAGVTQSPTHLIKTRGQQVTLRCSPKSGHDTVSWYQQALGQGPQFIFQYYEEEERQRGNFPDRFSGHQFPNYSSELNVNALLLGDSALYLCASFPAGVDSEQFFGPGTRLTVL.

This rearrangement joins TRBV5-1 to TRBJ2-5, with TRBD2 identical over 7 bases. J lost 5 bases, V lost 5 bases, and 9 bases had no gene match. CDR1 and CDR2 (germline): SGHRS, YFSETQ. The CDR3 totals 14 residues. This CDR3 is CASRFGGTTETQYF. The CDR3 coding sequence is TGCGCCAGCAGATTCGGGGGGACCACTGAGACCCAGTACTTC.

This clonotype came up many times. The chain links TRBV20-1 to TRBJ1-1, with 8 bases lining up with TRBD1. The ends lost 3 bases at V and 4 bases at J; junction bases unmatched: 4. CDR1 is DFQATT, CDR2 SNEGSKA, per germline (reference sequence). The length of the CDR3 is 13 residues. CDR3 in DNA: TGCAGTGCTAGTTTACAGGGGGGCACTGAAGCTTTCTTT. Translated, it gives CSASLQGGTEAFF.

CDR3 region: CATSDTQGSPEAFF. The CDR3 nucleotides are TGTGCCACCAGTGATACACAGGGAAGCCCTGAAGCTTTCTTT. This chain joins TRBV24-1 and TRBJ1-1, with TRBD1 as a possible D gene (6 bases). The V end lost 3 bases, the J end lost 6 bases, and 13 bases lay between the germline ends. Germline loops: CDR1 KGHDR, CDR2 SFDVKD. The CDR3 is made up of 14 amino acids.

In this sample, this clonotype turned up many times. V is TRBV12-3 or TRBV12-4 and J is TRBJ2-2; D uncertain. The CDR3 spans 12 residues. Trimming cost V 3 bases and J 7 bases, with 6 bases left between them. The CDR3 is CASSFEGGELFF. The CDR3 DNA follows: TGTGCCAGCAGTTTTGAAGGCGGGGAGCTGTTTTTT.

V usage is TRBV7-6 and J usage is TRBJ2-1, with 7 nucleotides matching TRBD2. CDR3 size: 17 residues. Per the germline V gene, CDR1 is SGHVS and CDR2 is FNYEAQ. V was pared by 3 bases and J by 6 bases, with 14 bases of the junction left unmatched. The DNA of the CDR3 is TGTGCCAGCAGCTTCGGGGTTCCTTTAGGGAGGGCCAATGAGCAGTTCTTC. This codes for CASSFGVPLGRANEQFF.

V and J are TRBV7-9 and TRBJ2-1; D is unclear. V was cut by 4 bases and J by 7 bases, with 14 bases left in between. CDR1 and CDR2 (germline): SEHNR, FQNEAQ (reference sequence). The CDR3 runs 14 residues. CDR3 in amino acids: CASSYDITGNEQFF. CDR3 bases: TGTGCCAGCAGCTACGACATCACCGGGAATGAGCAGTTCTTC.

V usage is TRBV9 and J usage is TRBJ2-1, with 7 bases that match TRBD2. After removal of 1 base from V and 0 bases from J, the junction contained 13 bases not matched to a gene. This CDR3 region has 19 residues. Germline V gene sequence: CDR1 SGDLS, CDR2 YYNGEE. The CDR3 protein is CASSVQAGESLLSYNEQFF. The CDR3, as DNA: TGTGCCAGCAGCGTACAGGCGGGGGAATCTTTGCTCTCCTACAATGAGCAGTTCTTC. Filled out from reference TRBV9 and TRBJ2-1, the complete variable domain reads DSGVTQTPKHLITATGQRVTLRCSPRSGDLSVYWYQQSLDQGLQFLIQYYNGEERAKGNILERFSAQQFPDLHSELNLSSLELGDSALYFCASSVQAGESLLSYNEQFFGPGTRLTVL.

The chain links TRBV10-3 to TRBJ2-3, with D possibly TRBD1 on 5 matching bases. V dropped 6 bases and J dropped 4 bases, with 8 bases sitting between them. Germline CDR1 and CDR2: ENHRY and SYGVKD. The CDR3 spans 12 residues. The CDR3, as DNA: TGTGCCATCAGGAAGGGGTCAGATACGCAGTATTTT. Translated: CAIRKGSDTQYF.

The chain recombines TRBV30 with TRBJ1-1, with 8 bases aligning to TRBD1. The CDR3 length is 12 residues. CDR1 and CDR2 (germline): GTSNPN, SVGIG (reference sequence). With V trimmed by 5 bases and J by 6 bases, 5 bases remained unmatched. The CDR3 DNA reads TGTGCCTGGCAGGGGGCTGGGGCTGAAGCTTTCTTT. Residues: CAWQGAGAEAFF.

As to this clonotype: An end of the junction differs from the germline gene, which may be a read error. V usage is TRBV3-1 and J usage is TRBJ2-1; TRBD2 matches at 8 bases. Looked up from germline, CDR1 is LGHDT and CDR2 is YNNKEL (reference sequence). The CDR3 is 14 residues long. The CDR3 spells CASNQYGGENEQFF. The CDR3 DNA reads TGTGCCAGCAACCAATACGGGGGGGAAAATGAGCAGTTCTTC.